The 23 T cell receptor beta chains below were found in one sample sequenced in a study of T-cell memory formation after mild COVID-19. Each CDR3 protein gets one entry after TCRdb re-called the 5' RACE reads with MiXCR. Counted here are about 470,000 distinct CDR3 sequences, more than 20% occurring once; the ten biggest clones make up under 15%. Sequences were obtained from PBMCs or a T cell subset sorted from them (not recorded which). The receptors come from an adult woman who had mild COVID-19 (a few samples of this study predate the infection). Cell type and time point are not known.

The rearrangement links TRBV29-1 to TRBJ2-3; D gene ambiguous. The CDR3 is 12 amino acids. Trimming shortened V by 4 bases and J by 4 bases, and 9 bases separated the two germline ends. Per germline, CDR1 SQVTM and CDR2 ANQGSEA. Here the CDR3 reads CSVGPAPDTQYF. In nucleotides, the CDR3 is TGCAGCGTTGGGCCAGCCCCAGATACGCAGTATTTT.

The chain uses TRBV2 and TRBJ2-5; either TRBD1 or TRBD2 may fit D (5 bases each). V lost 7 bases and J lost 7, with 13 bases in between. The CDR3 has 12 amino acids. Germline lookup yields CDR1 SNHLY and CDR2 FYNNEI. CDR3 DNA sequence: TGTGCCAGCAAAGGCAGGGCGGGGACCCAGTACTTC. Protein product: CASKGRAGTQYF.

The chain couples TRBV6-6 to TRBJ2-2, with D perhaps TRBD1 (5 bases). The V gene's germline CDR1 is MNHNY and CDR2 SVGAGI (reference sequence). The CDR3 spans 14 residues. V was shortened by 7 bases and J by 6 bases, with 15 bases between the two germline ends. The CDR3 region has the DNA TGTGCCAGCAACCCCCAGGGTCAGGCCGGGGAGCTGTTTTTT. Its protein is CASNPQGQAGELFF.

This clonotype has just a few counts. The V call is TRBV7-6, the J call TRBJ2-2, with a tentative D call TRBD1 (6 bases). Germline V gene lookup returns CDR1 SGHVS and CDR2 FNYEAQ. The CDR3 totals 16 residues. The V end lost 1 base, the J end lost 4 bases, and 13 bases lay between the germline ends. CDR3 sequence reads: CASSLGPTGSTGELFF. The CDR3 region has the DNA TGTGCCAGCAGCTTAGGTCCTACAGGGTCCACCGGGGAGCTGTTTTTT. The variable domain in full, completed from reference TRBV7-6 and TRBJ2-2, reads GAGVSQSPRYKVTKRGQDVALRCDPISGHVSLYWYRQALGQGPEFLTYFNYEAQQDKSGLPNDRFSAERPEGSISTLTIQRTEQRDSAMYRCASSLGPTGSTGELFFGEGSRLTVL.

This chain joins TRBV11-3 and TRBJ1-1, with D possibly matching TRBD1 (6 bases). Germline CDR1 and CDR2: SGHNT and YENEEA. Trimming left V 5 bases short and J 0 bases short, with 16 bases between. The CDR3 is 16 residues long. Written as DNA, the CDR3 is TGTGCCAGCAGCGGACAGCTCGGACCTCTGAACACTGAAGCTTTCTTT. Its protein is CASSGQLGPLNTEAFF.

The CDR3 region has the DNA TGTGCCAGCAGTTCGGGACAGCGACTCGAGCAGTACTTC. This gives the protein CASSSGQRLEQYF. The V call is TRBV6-5, the J call TRBJ2-7; 7 bases are a match to TRBD1. The CDR3 is made up of 13 amino acids. V lost 4 bases, J lost 6 bases, and 6 bases stayed unmatched. CDR1 MNHEY and CDR2 SVGAGI come from the germline V gene.

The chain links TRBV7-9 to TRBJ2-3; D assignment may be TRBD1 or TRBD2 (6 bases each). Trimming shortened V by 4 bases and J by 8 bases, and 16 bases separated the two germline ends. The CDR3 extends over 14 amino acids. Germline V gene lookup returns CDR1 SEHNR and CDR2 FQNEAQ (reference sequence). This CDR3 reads CASSWDTGAGTQYF. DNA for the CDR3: TGTGCCAGCAGCTGGGATACGGGGGCGGGTACGCAGTATTTT.

The CDR3 spells CASSYSRQAYSPLHF. CDR3 DNA: TGTGCCAGCAGTTACTCGCGACAGGCGTACTCACCCCTCCACTTT. The rearrangement uses TRBV6-5 and TRBJ1-6; D is possibly TRBD1 (6 bases). The CDR3 has 15 residues. V was shortened by 0 bases and J by 10 bases, with 13 bases between the two germline ends. Per the germline V gene, CDR1 is MNHEY and CDR2 is SVGAGI.

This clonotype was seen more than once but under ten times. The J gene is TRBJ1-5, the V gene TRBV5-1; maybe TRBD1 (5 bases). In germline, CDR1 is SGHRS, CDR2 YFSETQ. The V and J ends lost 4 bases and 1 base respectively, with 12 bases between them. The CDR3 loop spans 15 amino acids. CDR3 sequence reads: CASSPDGGSNQPQHF. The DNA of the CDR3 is TGCGCCAGCAGCCCCGATGGGGGGAGCAATCAGCCCCAGCATTTT.

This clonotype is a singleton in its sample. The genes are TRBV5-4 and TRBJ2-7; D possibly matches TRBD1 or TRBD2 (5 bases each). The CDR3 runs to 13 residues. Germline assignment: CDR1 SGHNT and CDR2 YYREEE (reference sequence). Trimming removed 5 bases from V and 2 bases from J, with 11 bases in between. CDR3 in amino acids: CASSMGPPYEQYF. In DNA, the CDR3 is TGTGCCAGCAGTATGGGACCTCCCTACGAGCAGTACTTC.

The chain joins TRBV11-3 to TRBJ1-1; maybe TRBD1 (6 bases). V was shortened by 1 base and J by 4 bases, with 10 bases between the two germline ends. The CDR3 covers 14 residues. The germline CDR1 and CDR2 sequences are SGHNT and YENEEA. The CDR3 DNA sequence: TGTGCCAGCAGCTTAGCACAGGGATTCACTGAAGCTTTCTTT. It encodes CASSLAQGFTEAFF.

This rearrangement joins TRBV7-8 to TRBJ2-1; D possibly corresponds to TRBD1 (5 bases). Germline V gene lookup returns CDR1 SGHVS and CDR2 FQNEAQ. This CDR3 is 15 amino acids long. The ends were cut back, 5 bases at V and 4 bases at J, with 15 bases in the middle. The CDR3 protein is CASSRTLTVYNEQFF. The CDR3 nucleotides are TGTGCCAGCAGCCGTACCTTGACAGTTTACAATGAGCAGTTCTTC. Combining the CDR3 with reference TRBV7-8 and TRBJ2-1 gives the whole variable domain GAGVSQSPRYKVAKRGQDVALRCDPISGHVSLFWYQQALGQGPEFLTYFQNEAQLDKSGLPSDRFFAERPEGSVSTLKIQRTQQEDSAVYLCASSRTLTVYNEQFFGPGTRLTVL.

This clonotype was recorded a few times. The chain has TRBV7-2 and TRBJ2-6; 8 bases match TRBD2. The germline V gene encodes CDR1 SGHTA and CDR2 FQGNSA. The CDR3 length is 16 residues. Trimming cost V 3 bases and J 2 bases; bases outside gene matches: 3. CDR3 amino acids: CASSLVGGAGANVLTF. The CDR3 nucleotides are TGTGCCAGCAGCTTGGTCGGGGGGGCTGGGGCCAACGTCCTGACTTTC.

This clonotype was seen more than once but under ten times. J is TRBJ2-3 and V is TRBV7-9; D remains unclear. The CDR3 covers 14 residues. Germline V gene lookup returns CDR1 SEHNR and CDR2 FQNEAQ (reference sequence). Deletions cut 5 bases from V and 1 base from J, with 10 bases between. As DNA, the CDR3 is TGTGCCAGCAGCCTAACGGACCGCACAGATACGCAGTATTTT. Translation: CASSLTDRTDTQYF.

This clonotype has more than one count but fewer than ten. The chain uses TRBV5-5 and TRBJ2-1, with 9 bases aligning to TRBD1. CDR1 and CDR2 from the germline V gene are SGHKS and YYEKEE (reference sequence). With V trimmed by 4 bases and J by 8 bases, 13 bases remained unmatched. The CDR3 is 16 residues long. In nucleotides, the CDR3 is TGTGCCAGCAGCCCCCCGGGGACAGGGTTGATTTATGAGCAGTTCTTC. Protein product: CASSPPGTGLIYEQFF.

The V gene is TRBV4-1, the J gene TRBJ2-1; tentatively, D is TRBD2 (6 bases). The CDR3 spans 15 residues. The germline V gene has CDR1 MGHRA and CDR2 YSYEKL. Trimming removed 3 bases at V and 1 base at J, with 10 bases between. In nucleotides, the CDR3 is TGCGCCAGCAGCCAGGGACTTCCGTCCTACAATGAGCAGTTCTTC. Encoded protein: CASSQGLPSYNEQFF.

CDR3 sequence: CASTGGGEAFF. The CDR3 DNA reads as TGTGCCAGCACCGGGGGTGGTGAAGCTTTCTTT. The chain recombines TRBV7-9 with TRBJ1-1; weak D call: TRBD1 (5 bases). CDR1 and CDR2 from the germline V gene are SEHNR and FQNEAQ (reference sequence). V was shortened by 7 bases and J by 7 bases, with 10 bases between the two germline ends. CDR3 length: 11 amino acids. The full variable domain, with the rest looked up from reference TRBV7-9 and TRBJ1-1, is DTGVSQNPRHKITKRGQNVTFRCDPISEHNRLYWYRQTLGQGPEFLTYFQNEAQLEKSRLLSDRFSAERPKGSFSTLEIQRTEQGDSAMYLCASTGGGEAFFGQGTRLTVV.

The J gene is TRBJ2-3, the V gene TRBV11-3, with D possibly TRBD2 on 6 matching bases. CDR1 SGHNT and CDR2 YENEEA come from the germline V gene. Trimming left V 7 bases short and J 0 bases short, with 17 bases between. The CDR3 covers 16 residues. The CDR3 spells CASTRGSGASTDTQYF. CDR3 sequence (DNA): TGTGCCAGCACCCGGGGTAGCGGTGCTAGCACAGATACGCAGTATTTT.

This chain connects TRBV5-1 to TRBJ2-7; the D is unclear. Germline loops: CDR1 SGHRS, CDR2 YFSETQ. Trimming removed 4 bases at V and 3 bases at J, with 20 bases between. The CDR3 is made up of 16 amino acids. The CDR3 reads CASSPGTLPLIYEQYF. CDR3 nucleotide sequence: TGCGCCAGCAGCCCCGGAACCCTACCATTAATCTACGAGCAGTACTTC.

The CDR3 DNA follows: TGTGCCTGGAGTGTACCACTGGGGGGCGAGCAGTACTTC. It specifies CAWSVPLGGEQYF. The chain recombines TRBV30 with TRBJ2-7, with D possibly TRBD2 on 6 matching bases. V gave up 0 bases and J gave up 6 bases, with 12 bases separating them. Germline V CDR1 and CDR2: GTSNPN, SVGIG (reference sequence). The CDR3 spans 13 residues. Complete variable domain (other parts from reference TRBV30 and TRBJ2-7): SQTIHQWPATLVQPVGSPLSLECTVEGTSNPNLYWYRQAAGRGLQLLFYSVGIGQISSEVPQNLSASRPQDRQFILSSKKLLLSDSGFYLCAWSVPLGGEQYFGPGTRLTVT.

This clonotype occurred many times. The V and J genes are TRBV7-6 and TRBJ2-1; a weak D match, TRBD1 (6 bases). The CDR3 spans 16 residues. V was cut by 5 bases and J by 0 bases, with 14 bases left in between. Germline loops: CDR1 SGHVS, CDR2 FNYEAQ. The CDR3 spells CASSVLQGLSYNEQFF. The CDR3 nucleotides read TGTGCCAGCAGCGTACTACAGGGTCTCTCCTACAATGAGCAGTTCTTC.

The CDR3 here is CASSQDRAGGSSNNEQFF. DNA of the CDR3: TGCGCCAGCAGCCAAGATCGAGCCGGAGGAAGCAGTAACAATGAGCAGTTCTTC. This chain links TRBV4-1 with TRBJ2-1; a possible D gene is TRBD2 (5 bases). V shed 0 bases and J shed 5 bases, with 20 bases lying between them. CDR3 length: 18 amino acids. The germline V gene encodes CDR1 MGHRA and CDR2 YSYEKL.

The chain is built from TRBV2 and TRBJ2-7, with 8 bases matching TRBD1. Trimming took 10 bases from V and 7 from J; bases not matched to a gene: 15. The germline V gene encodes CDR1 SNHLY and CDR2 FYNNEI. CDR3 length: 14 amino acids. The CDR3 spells CATRRDRGPGEQYF. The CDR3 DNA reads TGTGCCACCAGGCGCGACAGGGGTCCCGGAGAGCAGTACTTC.